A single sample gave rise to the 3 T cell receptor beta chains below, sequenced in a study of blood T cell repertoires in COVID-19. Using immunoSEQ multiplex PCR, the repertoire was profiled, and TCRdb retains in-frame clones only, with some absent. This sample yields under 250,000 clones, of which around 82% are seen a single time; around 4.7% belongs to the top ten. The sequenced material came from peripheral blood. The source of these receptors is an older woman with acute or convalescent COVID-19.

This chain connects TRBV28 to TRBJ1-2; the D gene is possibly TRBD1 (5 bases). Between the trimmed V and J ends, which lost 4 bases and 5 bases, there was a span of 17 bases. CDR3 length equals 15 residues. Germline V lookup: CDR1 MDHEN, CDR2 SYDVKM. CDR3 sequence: CASSSDTGRIYGYTF. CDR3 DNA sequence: TGTGCCAGCAGTTCCGACACAGGCCGCATTTATGGCTACACCTTC.

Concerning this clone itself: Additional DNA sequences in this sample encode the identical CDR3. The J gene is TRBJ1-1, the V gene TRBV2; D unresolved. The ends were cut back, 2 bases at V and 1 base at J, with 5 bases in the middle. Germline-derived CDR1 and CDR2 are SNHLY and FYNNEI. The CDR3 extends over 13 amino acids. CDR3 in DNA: TGTGCCAGCAGTGAATACAGGAACACTGAAGCTTTCTTT. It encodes CASSEYRNTEAFF.

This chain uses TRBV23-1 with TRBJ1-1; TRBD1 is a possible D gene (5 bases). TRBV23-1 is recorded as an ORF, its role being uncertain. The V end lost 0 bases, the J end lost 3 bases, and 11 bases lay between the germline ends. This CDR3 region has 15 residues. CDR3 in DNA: TGCGCCAGCAGTCAATCCGGGAGCAGGGACACTGAAGCTTTCTTT. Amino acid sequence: CASSQSGSRDTEAFF.